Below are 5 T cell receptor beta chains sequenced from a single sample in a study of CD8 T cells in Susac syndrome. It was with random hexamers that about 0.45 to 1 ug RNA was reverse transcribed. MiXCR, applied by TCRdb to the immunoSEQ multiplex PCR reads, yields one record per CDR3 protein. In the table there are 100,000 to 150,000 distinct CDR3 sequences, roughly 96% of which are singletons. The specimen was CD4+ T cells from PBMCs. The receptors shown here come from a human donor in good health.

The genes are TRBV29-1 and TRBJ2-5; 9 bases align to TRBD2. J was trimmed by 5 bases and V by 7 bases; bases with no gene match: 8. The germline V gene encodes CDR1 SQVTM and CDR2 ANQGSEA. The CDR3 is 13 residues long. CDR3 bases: TGCAGCGCCGGTAGCGGGAGCGTTGAGACCCAGTACTTC. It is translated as CSAGSGSVETQYF.

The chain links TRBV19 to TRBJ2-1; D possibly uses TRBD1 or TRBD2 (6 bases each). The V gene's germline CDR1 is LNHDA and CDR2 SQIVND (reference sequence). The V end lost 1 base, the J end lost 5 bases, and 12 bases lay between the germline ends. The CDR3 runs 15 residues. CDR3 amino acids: CASSIGGALNNEQFF. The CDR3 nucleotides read TGTGCCAGTAGTATAGGGGGGGCTTTAAACAATGAGCAGTTCTTC.

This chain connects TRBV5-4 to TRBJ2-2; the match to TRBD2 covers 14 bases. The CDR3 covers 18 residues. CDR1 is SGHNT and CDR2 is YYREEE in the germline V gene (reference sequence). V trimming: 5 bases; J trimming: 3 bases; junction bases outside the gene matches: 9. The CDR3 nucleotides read TGTGCCAGCAGTTCCGGGACTAGCGGGAGATGGTACACCGGGGAGCTGTTTTTT. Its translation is CASSSGTSGRWYTGELFF.

Here the CDR3 reads CASSFLQGGVSYEQYF. The CDR3 DNA reads as TGTGCCAGCAGTTTCCTCCAGGGAGGGGTTTCCTACGAGCAGTACTTC. This chain connects TRBV28 to TRBJ2-7; 7 nucleotides match TRBD2. Trimming at V came to 3 bases and at J to 1 base, leaving 9 bases not matched to a gene. CDR3 size: 16 residues. Germline V gene data show CDR1 as MDHEN and CDR2 as SYDVKM.

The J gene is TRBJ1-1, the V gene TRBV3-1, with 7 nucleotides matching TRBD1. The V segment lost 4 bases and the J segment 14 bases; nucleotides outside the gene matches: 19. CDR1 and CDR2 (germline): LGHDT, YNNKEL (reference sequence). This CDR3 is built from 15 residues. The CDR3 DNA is TGTGCCAGCAGCCCAGGGGGACAGCAATCCAGAGAGGGATTCTTT. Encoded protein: CASSPGGQQSREGFF.